The 27 T cell receptor beta chains below all came from one sample that was sequenced in a study of T cells in Graves' hyperthyroidism and ophthalmopathy. Amplified regions were TCR beta CDR3 sequences from RNA transcripts. The HTBI set primed first-round TCR CDR3 RT-PCR. One entry per CDR3 protein results from TCRdb running MiXCR on the multiplex PCR reads. Of around 300,000 distinct CDR3 sequences listed, more than 10% are singletons. Specimen: blood. These TCRs come from a woman in her twenties or thirties with Graves' hyperthyroidism that later progressed to Graves' ophthalmopathy.

This clonotype was picked up many times. The chain couples TRBV27 to TRBJ1-5, with 7 bases aligning to TRBD1. Trimming at V came to 5 bases and at J to 7 bases, leaving 11 bases not matched to a gene. CDR3 length: 15 residues. CDR1 is MNHEY, CDR2 SMNVEV, per germline (reference sequence). CDR3 sequence (DNA): TGTGCCAGCAGTCCCGGGACAGTAAAGGGGCAGCCCCAGCATTTT. It yields the protein CASSPGTVKGQPQHF.

The chain links TRBV14 to TRBJ1-1; D not certain. CDR1 is SGHDN and CDR2 is FVKESK in the germline V gene. V lost 1 base and J lost 3, with 15 bases in between. This CDR3 is 16 amino acids long. The CDR3: CASSQAPPTIYTEAFF. The CDR3 bases are TGTGCCAGCAGCCAAGCCCCCCCGACAATCTACACTGAAGCTTTCTTT.

The V and J genes are TRBV19 and TRBJ2-1; 9 nucleotides align to TRBD2. The CDR3 loop spans 15 amino acids. CDR1 and CDR2 from the germline V gene are LNHDA and SQIVND (reference sequence). Trimming cost V 2 bases and J 7 bases; bases outside gene matches: 6. CDR3: CASSIMREGENEQFF. The CDR3 region has the DNA TGTGCCAGTAGTATAATGCGGGAGGGCGAGAATGAGCAGTTCTTC.

CDR3 region: CASSHWGSSAQETQYF. For the CDR3, the DNA is TGTGCCAGCAGCCATTGGGGGTCTAGCGCCCAAGAGACCCAGTACTTC. This rearrangement joins TRBV5-6 to TRBJ2-5, with D perhaps TRBD2 (6 bases). Germline V CDR1 and CDR2: SGHDT, YYEEEE. The CDR3 totals 16 residues. V lost 4 bases to trimming and J lost 1 base, with 17 bases between them.

This clonotype has at least ten counts. The chain joins TRBV11-2 to TRBJ2-6; possibly TRBD1 or TRBD2 for D (5 bases each). V lost 1 base, J lost 2 bases, and 18 bases lay in between. The V gene's germline CDR1 is SGHAT and CDR2 FQNNGV. There are 19 residues in the CDR3. The CDR3 DNA sequence: TGTGCCAGCAGCTTAGCCTGGCCAGGGCGGGCAACTGGGGCCAACGTCCTGACTTTC. Its protein is CASSLAWPGRATGANVLTF.

Many counts were recorded for this clonotype. V and J are TRBV5-5 and TRBJ2-2; D call uncertain. This CDR3 has 14 residues. V was trimmed by 0 bases and J by 2 bases, leaving 5 bases between them. Germline V gene sequence: CDR1 SGHKS, CDR2 YYEKEE (reference sequence). CDR3: CASSLGHNTGELFF. The CDR3 DNA reads TGTGCCAGCAGCTTGGGCCATAACACCGGGGAGCTGTTTTTT.

V gene TRBV6-2 or TRBV6-3 combines with J gene TRBJ2-7; D perhaps matches TRBD1 (7 bases). With 4 bases removed from V and 8 bases from J, the gap between germline ends came to 18 bases. There are 14 residues in the CDR3. Germline CDR1 MNHEY, CDR2 SVGEGT. The CDR3 DNA reads TGTGCCAGCAGTTCCGCCGGGGCAGGGGGGAAGCAGTACTTC. Translation: CASSSAGAGGKQYF.

This clonotype was seen ten or more times. The chain links TRBV7-9 to TRBJ2-1, with 8 bases aligning to TRBD1. Germline CDR1 reads SEHNR; CDR2 reads FQNEAQ (reference sequence). V trimming: 1 base; J trimming: 1 base; junction bases outside the gene matches: 6. The CDR3 is 17 residues long. CDR3 residues: CASSLVGTGKSYNEQFF. CDR3 DNA sequence: TGTGCCAGCAGCTTAGTTGGGACAGGTAAATCCTACAATGAGCAGTTCTTC. The variable domain in full, with the rest retrieved from reference TRBV7-9 and TRBJ2-1, is DTGVSQNPRHKITKRGQNVTFRCDPISEHNRLYWYRQTLGQGPEFLTYFQNEAQLEKSRLLSDRFSAERPKGSFSTLEIQRTEQGDSAMYLCASSLVGTGKSYNEQFFGPGTRLTVL.

This clonotype was counted at least ten times. The genes are TRBV24-1 and TRBJ2-2; no clear D gene. Per the germline V gene, CDR1 is KGHDR and CDR2 is SFDVKD. The CDR3 runs 15 residues. V was cut by 0 bases and J by 6 bases, with 10 bases left in between. The CDR3 nucleotides read TGTGCCACCAGTGATTTGCAGTGGGGTTCCGGGGAGCTGTTTTTT. It translates to CATSDLQWGSGELFF.

A word on this clonotype: It is likely a read error, because the conserved phenylalanine at the end of the CDR3 is missing. V is TRBV6-2 or TRBV6-3 and J is TRBJ2-5; 7 bases fit TRBD1. CDR3 length: 16 residues. With V trimmed by 6 bases and J by 5 bases, 15 bases remained unmatched. The germline V gene has CDR1 MNHEY and CDR2 SVGEGT. The CDR3 here is CASSETAAGGGETQYL. The CDR3 bases are TGTGCCAGCAGCGAAACGGCGGCAGGGGGTGGCGAGACCCAGTACCTC.

This clonotype was recorded at least ten times. V usage is TRBV3-1 and J usage is TRBJ1-2; 9 positions match TRBD1. Germline CDR1 reads LGHDT; CDR2 reads YNNKEL (reference sequence). This CDR3 spans 16 amino acids. V was pared by 4 bases and J by 8 bases, with 14 bases of the junction left unmatched. The CDR3 bases are TGTGCCAGCAGCCCAGAAACAGGGGGCGCGCGAAGCGGCTACACCTTC. As protein: CASSPETGGARSGYTF.

This clonotype was observed at least ten times. The chain joins TRBV27 to TRBJ2-7, with TRBD1 matching 7 bases. V was pared by 5 bases and J by 6 bases, with 10 bases of the junction left unmatched. The germline V gene has CDR1 MNHEY and CDR2 SMNVEV (reference sequence). This CDR3 has 14 amino acids. In DNA, the CDR3 is TGTGCCAGCAGTCCCAGACAGGGTAACGGCGAGCAGTACTTC. Protein: CASSPRQGNGEQYF.

The CDR3 spells CASSIDWDSGNTIYF. The CDR3 bases are TGTGCCAGTAGTATAGATTGGGACTCTGGAAACACCATATATTTT. The chain joins TRBV19 to TRBJ1-3; D is uncertain. This CDR3 spans 15 amino acids. The V end was cut by 0 bases, the J end by 0 bases, with 6 bases between. Germline values: CDR1 LNHDA, CDR2 SQIVND (reference sequence).

This clonotype was counted ten times or more. V and J are TRBV18 and TRBJ2-2; possible D gene TRBD2, 5 bases. Trimming took 3 bases from V and 6 from J, leaving 14 bases between them. CDR3 size: 15 residues. Germline V CDR1 and CDR2: KGHSH, LQKENI. The chain's CDR3 is CASSPRVPRAGELFF. In DNA form, the CDR3 reads TGTGCCAGCTCACCCCGAGTCCCGAGGGCCGGGGAGCTGTTTTTT.

This clonotype was picked up many times. This chain joins TRBV20-1 and TRBJ2-3; possibly TRBD2 for D (6 bases). V was cut by 2 bases and J by 2 bases, with 8 bases left in between. Germline CDR1 reads DFQATT; CDR2 reads SNEGSKA (reference sequence). The CDR3 is 13 residues long. In nucleotides, the CDR3 is TGCAGTGCTAGACTAGCGCTCACAGATACGCAGTATTTT. Translation: CSARLALTDTQYF.

This clonotype was detected ten times or more. This chain connects TRBV28 to TRBJ2-7; D is ambiguous. Looked up from germline, CDR1 is MDHEN and CDR2 is SYDVKM. This CDR3 has 12 amino acids. V was shortened by 5 bases and J by 3 bases, with 8 bases between the two germline ends. The DNA for the CDR3 is TGTGCCAGCAGTCTCACCTACTACGAGCAGTACTTC. Its protein product is CASSLTYYEQYF.

This clonotype has at least ten counts. J is TRBJ1-2 and V is TRBV7-2, with unresolved D. Trimming took off 5 bases at V and 0 bases at J, with 13 bases between the two ends. The CDR3 contains 15 residues. CDR1 SGHTA and CDR2 FQGNSA come from the germline V gene. The CDR3 DNA reads as TGTGCCAGCAGCCCCAGGACGGTAGCTAACTATGGCTACACCTTC. This sequence encodes CASSPRTVANYGYTF.

At least ten counts were recorded for this clonotype. V gene TRBV7-3 combines with J gene TRBJ2-5; 9 bases are shared with TRBD2. Germline assignment: CDR1 SGHTA and CDR2 FQGTGA. The CDR3 extends over 16 amino acids. Trimming removed 4 bases from V and 4 bases from J; junction bases left unmatched: 10. CDR3 sequence reads: CASSSGPAGGGETQYF. The CDR3 DNA reads TGTGCCAGCAGCTCCGGTCCAGCGGGAGGAGGAGAGACCCAGTACTTC.

This clonotype came up many times. The chain employs TRBV6-1 and TRBJ2-7; the D call may be TRBD1 or TRBD2 (5 bases each). This CDR3 region has 14 residues. CDR1 is MNHNS and CDR2 is SASEGT in the germline V gene. Trimming left V 4 bases short and J 4 bases short, with 14 bases between. The CDR3 bases are TGTGCCAGCAGTGTAGGGACGGTGGTGTACGAGCAGTACTTC. As protein: CASSVGTVVYEQYF.

This clonotype was observed a few times. The V gene is TRBV29-1, the J gene TRBJ2-5, with 8 bases identical to TRBD1. CDR1 is SQVTM and CDR2 is ANQGSEA in the germline V gene. The junction had 10 bases not matched to a gene; V was cut back by 2 bases and J by 5 bases. The CDR3 length is 15 residues. The chain's CDR3 is CSVENRQGSVETQYF. The CDR3 DNA sequence: TGCAGCGTTGAAAACCGACAGGGGTCGGTGGAGACCCAGTACTTC.

This clonotype was seen repeatedly, ten times or more. The chain has TRBV6-1 and TRBJ2-3, with unresolved D. This CDR3 spans 14 amino acids. Trimming pared 5 bases from V and 3 bases from J, leaving 12 bases between. CDR1 is MNHNS and CDR2 is SASEGT in the germline V gene. CDR3 in DNA: TGTGCCAGCAGTTACACCGCTTTTACAGATACGCAGTATTTT. Translation: CASSYTAFTDTQYF.

In this sample, this clonotype turned up many times. The chain carries TRBV7-2 and TRBJ2-7; D assignment may be TRBD1 or TRBD2 (5 bases each). The ends were cut back, 2 bases at V and 7 bases at J, with 21 bases in the middle. This CDR3 comprises 16 residues. Germline-derived CDR1 and CDR2 are SGHTA and FQGNSA. This CDR3 is CASSLIGDGMEEEQYF. In DNA, the CDR3 is TGTGCCAGCAGCTTAATTGGGGACGGGATGGAGGAGGAGCAGTACTTC.

This clonotype was recorded at least ten times. The chain employs TRBV27 and TRBJ2-5, with TRBD2 as a possible D gene (6 bases). The germline CDR1 and CDR2 sequences are MNHEY and SMNVEV (reference sequence). This CDR3 has 15 residues. The V end lost 6 bases, the J end lost 5 bases, and 19 bases lay between the germline ends. DNA of the CDR3: TGTGCCAGCAGCCCTATGAGGACGGCGGGGGAGACCCAGTACTTC. This codes for CASSPMRTAGETQYF.

This clonotype appeared many times. The chain is built from TRBV10-3 and TRBJ1-2; D remains unclear. This CDR3 is 11 amino acids long. Trimming took 4 bases from V and 7 from J, leaving 7 bases between them. Germline V lookup: CDR1 ENHRY, CDR2 SYGVKD. The CDR3 region has the DNA TGTGCCATCAGTGCCGGGGTTGGCTACACCTTC. The encoded protein is CAISAGVGYTF.

The chain links TRBV28 to TRBJ1-5, with 11 bases matching TRBD1. The ends lost 5 bases at V and 4 bases at J; junction bases unmatched: 13. Germline V CDR1 and CDR2: MDHEN, SYDVKM. The CDR3 is 18 residues long. DNA of the CDR3: TGTGCCAGCAGTCGGACAGGGGGCGATTGGTTGAGTAATCAGCCCCAGCATTTT. It yields the protein CASSRTGGDWLSNQPQHF. The full variable domain, completed using reference TRBV28 and TRBJ1-5, is DVKVTQSSRYLVKRTGEKVFLECVQDMDHENMFWYRQDPGLGLRLIYFSYDVKMKEKGDIPEGYSVSREKKERFSLILESASTNQTSMYLCASSRTGGDWLSNQPQHFGDGTRLSIL.

This clonotype was seen many times. This chain uses TRBV3-1 with TRBJ2-1; TRBD2 aligns across 9 bases. V dropped 4 bases and J dropped 7; count of bases not matched to a gene: 8. This CDR3 is 15 amino acids long. CDR1 is LGHDT and CDR2 is YNNKEL in the germline V gene (reference sequence). The CDR3 region has the DNA TGTGCCAGCAGCCGCTTAGCGGGAGATGGGAATGAGCAGTTCTTC. Translation gives CASSRLAGDGNEQFF.

This clonotype occurred many times. The chain uses TRBV7-9 and TRBJ1-2, with D tentatively TRBD1 (6 bases). The germline V gene has CDR1 SEHNR and CDR2 FQNEAQ (reference sequence). The CDR3 has 17 residues. V was trimmed by 2 bases and J by 4 bases, leaving 20 bases between them. CDR3 bases: TGTGCCAGCAGCTTAATAGACAGGATTGGACCTGGCTATGGCTACACCTTC. Translating it yields CASSLIDRIGPGYGYTF.